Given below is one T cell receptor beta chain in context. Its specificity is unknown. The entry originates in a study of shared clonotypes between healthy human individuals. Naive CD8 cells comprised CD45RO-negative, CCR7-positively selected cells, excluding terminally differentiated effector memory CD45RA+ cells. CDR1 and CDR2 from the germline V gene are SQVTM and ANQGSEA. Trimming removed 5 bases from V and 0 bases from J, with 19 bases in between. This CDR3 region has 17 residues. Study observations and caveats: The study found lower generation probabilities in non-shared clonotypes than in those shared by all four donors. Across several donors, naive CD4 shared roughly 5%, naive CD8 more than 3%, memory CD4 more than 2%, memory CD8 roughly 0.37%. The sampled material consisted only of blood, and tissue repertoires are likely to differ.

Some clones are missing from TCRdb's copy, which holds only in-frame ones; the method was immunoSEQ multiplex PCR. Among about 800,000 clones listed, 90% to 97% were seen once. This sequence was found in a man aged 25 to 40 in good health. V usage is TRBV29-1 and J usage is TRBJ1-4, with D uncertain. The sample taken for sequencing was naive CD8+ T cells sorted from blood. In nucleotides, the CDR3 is TGCAGCGTTTACGACACCTATGCCGAGGCAACTAATGAAAAACTGTTTTTT. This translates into CSVYDTYAEATNEKLFF.